The source of this T cell receptor beta chain is a study of blood T cells in healthy people across ages. Germline V gene sequence: CDR1 MGHRA, CDR2 YSYEKL. CDR3 length equals 14 residues. Between the trimmed V and J ends, which lost 4 bases and 9 bases, there was a span of 18 bases. A second about 7 to 12 cycle PCR used barcoded and J-beta primers. TCRdb ran MiXCR on the 5' RACE reads and lists one entry per CDR3 protein. The sample lists about 590,000 distinct CDR3 sequences; around 31% were seen once. On this clonotype itself: This may be a read error: a much more frequent sequence differs by one nucleotide.

The sequence was obtained from a woman older than 75 in good health. V gene TRBV4-1 combines with J gene TRBJ2-5, with D possibly being TRBD2 (6 bases). Sequencing was done on a sample of blood. The CDR3 reads CASSPTASWEAQYF. CDR3 coding DNA: TGCGCCAGCAGCCCAACAGCCTCGTGGGAGGCCCAGTACTTC.